The 3 T cell receptor beta chains given below trace back to one sample, sequenced in a study of cytomegalovirus exposure and HLA in healthy donors. The primer mix had 60 Vbeta and 13 Jbeta primers. Assay: immunoSEQ multiplex PCR; the TCRdb copy retains only in-frame clones and omits some. The top ten clones hold 1.9% of a sample with around 170,000 clones, just under 80% of them seen once. Sequenced material: PBMCs. Receptors originate from a woman aged 25 to 39 in good health and CMV-seronegative.

In regard to this clone: A read error may produce the germline difference seen at one junction end. This rearrangement joins TRBV7-7 to TRBJ2-1, with 9 bases matching TRBD2. CDR3 size: 15 residues. The germline V gene encodes CDR1 SSHAT and CDR2 FNYEAQ (reference sequence). CDR3 DNA: TGTGCTAGCAGCTTAGGTGCGGGGGGGGGCAATGAGCAGTTCTTC. The encoded protein is CASSLGAGGGNEQFF. Filled out from reference TRBV7-7 and TRBJ2-1, the complete variable domain reads GAGVSQSPRYKVTKRGQDVTLRCDPISSHATLYWYQQALGQGPEFLTYFNYEAQPDKSGLPSDRFSAERPEGSISTLTIQRTEQRDSAMYRCASSLGAGGGNEQFFGPGTRLTVL.

This clone is a singleton in its sample. This chain uses TRBV6-5 with TRBJ2-7; 12 nucleotides match TRBD2. V was pared by 4 bases and J by 1 base, with 5 bases of the junction left unmatched. The germline V gene encodes CDR1 MNHEY and CDR2 SVGAGI. This CDR3 contains 16 residues. CDR3 residues: CASSWTSGVTSYEQYF. DNA of the CDR3: TGTGCCAGCAGTTGGACTAGCGGGGTCACATCCTACGAGCAGTACTTC.

The rearrangement joins TRBV29-1 to TRBJ2-3; 10 bases map to TRBD2. Per germline, CDR1 SQVTM and CDR2 ANQGSEA. The V gene end was trimmed by 6 bases and the J gene end by 1 base; junction bases not matched to a gene: 10. There are 16 residues in the CDR3. CDR3 sequence (DNA): TGCAGCGTCCTAGGGGGTAGCGGGGGGCGCACAGATACGCAGTATTTT. Encoded protein: CSVLGGSGGRTDTQYF.